These 19 T cell receptor beta chains were all obtained from the same sample, sequenced in a study of T cells in Graves' hyperthyroidism and ophthalmopathy. Amplification targeted TCR beta CDR3 regions from RNA transcripts. The HTBI set primed first-round TCR CDR3 RT-PCR. TCRdb re-called the multiplex PCR reads with MiXCR, one entry per CDR3 protein. The repertoire holds 540,000 or so distinct CDR3 sequences, with 15% to 17% as singletons. Sequencing was carried out using blood. Receptor source: a woman younger than 45 with Graves' hyperthyroidism.

Many counts were recorded for this clonotype. V is TRBV27 and J is TRBJ2-1, with 10 positions matching TRBD2. The junction had 14 bases not matched to a gene; V was cut back by 7 bases and J by 2 bases. The CDR3 totals 18 residues. Germline CDR1 is MNHEY and CDR2 is SMNVEV (reference sequence). The CDR3 DNA sequence: TGTGCCAGCACCCTTTCACCGGGACTAGCGAAAACCTACAATGAGCAGTTCTTC. As protein: CASTLSPGLAKTYNEQFF.

The V call is TRBV5-1, the J call TRBJ2-1; 10 bases are a match to TRBD2. V shed 4 bases and J 8 bases; nucleotides not matched to a gene: 15. Germline-derived CDR1 and CDR2 are SGHRS and YFSETQ. This CDR3 is built from 17 residues. The CDR3 spells CASSPQRASGRPDEQFF. In nucleotides, the CDR3 is TGCGCCAGCAGCCCCCAGCGGGCTAGCGGGAGACCTGATGAGCAGTTCTTC. Combining the CDR3 with reference TRBV5-1 and TRBJ2-1 gives the whole variable domain KAGVTQTPRYLIKTRGQQVTLSCSPISGHRSVSWYQQTPGQGLQFLFEYFSETQRNKGNFPGRFSGRQFSNSRSEMNVSTLELGDSALYLCASSPQRASGRPDEQFFGPGTRLTVL.

This chain links TRBV2 with TRBJ1-1, with D possibly matching TRBD1 (5 bases). Trimming took off 7 bases at V and 1 base at J, with 13 bases between the two ends. In germline, CDR1 is SNHLY, CDR2 FYNNEI. This CDR3 spans 14 amino acids. CDR3 sequence reads: CASNGHRSNTEAFF. The CDR3 coding sequence is TGTGCCAGCAACGGACACCGATCGAACACTGAAGCTTTCTTT.

This clonotype appeared many times. The V and J genes are TRBV18 and TRBJ1-1; TRBD1 matches at 9 bases. Germline lookup yields CDR1 KGHSH and CDR2 LQKENI. The CDR3 is 15 amino acids. Germline trimming cut 6 bases from V and 0 bases from J; bases unmatched to any gene: 5. In nucleotides, the CDR3 is TGTGCCAGCTCGTCACAGGGGGCGCTGAACACTGAAGCTTTCTTT. The encoded protein is CASSSQGALNTEAFF.

This chain links TRBV7-8 with TRBJ2-7, with 8 bases identical to TRBD2. Germline-derived CDR1 and CDR2 are SGHVS and FQNEAQ. The CDR3 loop spans 16 amino acids. V lost 1 base, J lost 0 bases, and 5 bases stayed unmatched. CDR3 sequence reads: CASSLVGGRSSYEQYF. CDR3 DNA sequence: TGTGCCAGCAGCTTAGTGGGCGGGAGGAGCTCCTACGAGCAGTACTTC.

This clonotype was picked up a small number of times. The chain recombines TRBV28 with TRBJ2-3; D is possibly TRBD2 (5 bases). The CDR3 has 17 amino acids. Germline CDR1 reads MDHEN; CDR2 reads SYDVKM. V lost 10 bases, J lost 5 bases, and 28 bases lay in between. Here the CDR3 reads CATTFPRRGPVVDTQYF. CDR3 coding DNA: TGTGCCACCACCTTCCCGAGGAGAGGGCCGGTCGTAGATACGCAGTATTTT.

The V and J genes are TRBV6-6 and TRBJ1-1; D is ambiguous. Trimming left V 0 bases short and J 0 bases short, with 5 bases between. Germline values: CDR1 MNHNY, CDR2 SVGAGI (reference sequence). The CDR3 contains 14 residues. The CDR3 nucleotides are TGTGCCAGCAGTTACTCGAAAATGAACACTGAAGCTTTCTTT. This codes for CASSYSKMNTEAFF.

J is TRBJ2-2 and V is TRBV4-1; D possibly corresponds to TRBD1 (5 bases). Germline V CDR1 and CDR2: MGHRA, YSYEKL. Between the trimmed V and J ends, which lost 2 bases and 0 bases, there was a span of 10 bases. The CDR3 consists of 16 residues. CDR3 sequence (DNA): TGCGCCAGCAGCCAACAGGGTACTTCGAACACCGGGGAGCTGTTTTTT. The encoded protein is CASSQQGTSNTGELFF.

In this sample, this clonotype turned up a few times. The chain joins TRBV5-4 to TRBJ2-1; TRBD1 is a possible D gene (6 bases). The CDR3 contains 14 residues. V lost 4 bases and J 4 bases, leaving 12 bases between the germline ends. Germline V gives CDR1 SGHNT, CDR2 YYREEE (reference sequence). CDR3 in amino acids: CASSGPRGYNEQFF. CDR3 bases: TGTGCCAGCAGCGGACCAAGGGGGTACAATGAGCAGTTCTTC.

The chain combines TRBV5-6 with TRBJ2-5; D possibly corresponds to TRBD2 (5 bases). Germline-derived CDR1 and CDR2 are SGHDT and YYEEEE. V was shortened by 1 base and J by 5 bases, with 12 bases between the two germline ends. CDR3 length: 14 amino acids. This CDR3 is CASSLYGREETQYF. The DNA of the CDR3 is TGTGCCAGCAGCTTGTACGGTAGGGAGGAGACCCAGTACTTC.

The chain has TRBV6-2 or TRBV6-3 and TRBJ1-6; 7 bases are shared with TRBD1. Germline trimming cut 0 bases from V and 4 bases from J; bases unmatched to any gene: 6. Germline CDR1 and CDR2: MNHEY and SVGEGT. The CDR3 has 17 residues. The CDR3 region has the DNA TGTGCCAGCAGTTACTCGACAGGGAGTACGTATAATTCACCCCTCCACTTT. Protein product: CASSYSTGSTYNSPLHF.

This clonotype was detected many times. The chain employs TRBV30 and TRBJ2-5; tentatively, D is TRBD2 (7 bases). V gave up 0 bases and J gave up 3 bases, with 17 bases separating them. This CDR3 is built from 16 residues. CDR1 and CDR2 from the germline V gene are GTSNPN and SVGIG (reference sequence). Here the CDR3 reads CAWSVGGGPAKETQYF. In DNA, the CDR3 is TGTGCCTGGAGTGTCGGCGGGGGCCCGGCCAAAGAGACCCAGTACTTC.

V gene TRBV3-1 combines with J gene TRBJ2-2; possible D gene TRBD2, 6 bases. The CDR3 spans 17 residues. Germline assignment: CDR1 LGHDT and CDR2 YNNKEL (reference sequence). V lost 4 bases and J lost 0, with 15 bases in between. The CDR3 spells CASSLFRDSPNTGELFF. CDR3 nucleotide sequence: TGTGCCAGCAGCCTTTTCAGGGACTCACCGAACACCGGGGAGCTGTTTTTT.

The chain has TRBV7-9 and TRBJ1-1; tentatively, D is TRBD1 (5 bases). Germline V CDR1 and CDR2: SEHNR, FQNEAQ (reference sequence). Trimming took 3 bases from V and 7 from J, leaving 12 bases between them. The length of the CDR3 is 13 residues. DNA of the CDR3: TGTGCCAGCAGCTTCGGGGGAGGCCTTGAAGCTTTCTTT. Translated: CASSFGGGLEAFF.

This rearrangement joins TRBV29-1 to TRBJ1-1; D is uncertain. Germline V gives CDR1 SQVTM, CDR2 ANQGSEA. This CDR3 spans 13 amino acids. V lost 3 bases, J lost 3 bases, and 11 bases lay in between. The chain's CDR3 is CSVERQTDTEAFF. In DNA form, the CDR3 reads TGCAGCGTTGAGAGGCAGACGGACACTGAAGCTTTCTTT.

This clonotype was seen at least ten times. V usage is TRBV11-2 and J usage is TRBJ2-3; D is unresolved. Germline loops: CDR1 SGHAT, CDR2 FQNNGV. The CDR3 has 17 residues. V was pared by 1 base and J by 0 bases, with 14 bases between. The CDR3 sequence is CASSLVASTDSTDTQYF. The CDR3 DNA follows: TGTGCCAGCAGCTTAGTCGCGAGTACAGATAGCACAGATACGCAGTATTTT.

This clonotype showed up many times. The rearrangement uses TRBV7-8 and TRBJ2-5; D is ambiguous. This CDR3 spans 15 amino acids. V shed 0 bases and J shed 4 bases, with 12 bases lying between them. Germline V gene data show CDR1 as SGHVS and CDR2 as FQNEAQ. The CDR3 DNA sequence: TGTGCCAGCAGCTTAGCGTGGGCAGCCCCAGAGACCCAGTACTTC. Translation gives CASSLAWAAPETQYF. The full variable domain, completed using reference TRBV7-8 and TRBJ2-5, is GAGVSQSPRYKVAKRGQDVALRCDPISGHVSLFWYQQALGQGPEFLTYFQNEAQLDKSGLPSDRFFAERPEGSVSTLKIQRTQQEDSAVYLCASSLAWAAPETQYFGPGTRLLVL.

There are many counts of this clonotype. CDR3 sequence (DNA): TGTGCCAGCAGTCCCCGAGAATTTAACACTGAAGCTTTCTTT. Protein sequence: CASSPREFNTEAFF. The V call is TRBV12-3 or TRBV12-4, the J call TRBJ1-1; D uncertain. The V and J ends lost 5 bases and 2 bases respectively, with 12 bases between them. The CDR3 is 14 amino acids.

This clonotype was counted at least ten times. This rearrangement joins TRBV6-1 to TRBJ1-6; maybe TRBD1 (5 bases). This CDR3 has 17 residues. The V gene lost 3 bases and the J gene lost 7 bases, with 19 bases spanning the gap. Germline values: CDR1 MNHNS, CDR2 SASEGT. The CDR3 DNA follows: TGTGCCAGCAGTGATGGGCCCAGTGGGGGGATAAATTCACCCCTCCACTTT. As protein: CASSDGPSGGINSPLHF.